This TCR beta chain was documented in a study of cytomegalovirus exposure and HLA in healthy donors. 60 Vbeta and 13 Jbeta primers were used in PCR. Clones were read by immunoSEQ multiplex PCR, and TCRdb kept only the in-frame ones, dropping some. The sample holds around 52,000 clones. CDR3 length equals 14 residues. Germline V gene lookup returns CDR1 MDHEN and CDR2 SYDVKM. Trimming took 1 base from V and 6 from J, leaving 12 bases between them. V and J are TRBV28 and TRBJ1-1, with D maybe TRBD1 (6 bases). Sample: PBMCs. The source of this sequence is a woman aged 45-59 years in good health and CMV-seropositive. DNA for the CDR3: TGTGCCAGCAGTTTATCGGGGACAATGGCTGAAGCTTTCTTT. Translating gives CASSLSGTMAEAFF.